These T cell receptor beta chains were read from a single sample in a study of T cell changes during pregnancy in multiple sclerosis. Assay used: immunoSEQ multiplex PCR; TCRdb lists only in-frame clones, some missing. The table lists roughly 30,000 clones, roughly 87% of them singletons, with more than 9% in the top ten. The sample in question was CD8+ T cells from peripheral blood mononuclear cells, obtained in the second trimester of pregnancy. These receptors came from a female donor with multiple sclerosis, enrolled in a pregnancy study. The CDR3 runs from the conserved cysteine through the conserved F or W. D genes are given only for firm matches. Clone size is given for some rows only: seen once, a few or many times, or a class if the clone is expanded.

CDR3aa	CDR3nt	abundance	v_gene	d_gene	j_gene
CASSTTGSSSYEQYF	TGTGCCAGCAGCACTACGGGATCTAGCTCCTACGAGCAGTACTTC	NA	TRBV9	NA	TRBJ2-7
CASSQREVDFYNEQFF	TGTGCCAGCAGCCAAAGGGAGGTCGACTTTTACAATGAGCAGTTCTTC	NA	TRBV7-9	NA	TRBJ2-1
CASSPPGSYNEQFF	TGTGCCAGCAGCCCGCCGGGCTCCTACAATGAGCAGTTCTTC	NA	TRBV11-2	NA	TRBJ2-1
CSVPGQGAGTGELFF	TGCAGCGTACCCGGACAGGGGGCCGGCACCGGGGAGCTGTTTTTT	NA	TRBV29-1	TRBD1	TRBJ2-2
CASSFPGAYEQYF	TGTGCCAGCAGTTTCCCGGGAGCCTACGAGCAGTACTTC	NA	TRBV27	NA	TRBJ2-7
CASSPAGWGTDTQYF	TGTGCCAGCAGCCCCGCGGGGTGGGGGACAGATACGCAGTATTTT	NA	TRBV5-8	NA	TRBJ2-3
CASSSPTKRNYGYTF	TGTGCCAGCAGCTCGCCGACAAAAAGAAACTATGGCTACACCTTC	NA	TRBV7-9	NA	TRBJ1-2
CASSSMTGTNTGELFF	TGTGCCAGCAGCTCCATGACAGGAACGAACACCGGGGAGCTGTTTTTT	few	TRBV5-4	NA	TRBJ2-2
CASSDQGAVEQYF	TGTGCCAGCAGCGACCAGGGGGCGGTTGAGCAGTACTTC	NA	TRBV5-6	TRBD1	TRBJ2-7
CASSELSHEQYF	TGTGCCAGCAGTGAACTCAGTCACGAGCAGTACTTC	NA	TRBV2	NA	TRBJ2-7
CASSSSRGRESEAFF	TGTGCCAGCAGCTCGTCGCGGGGGCGCGAGTCTGAAGCTTTCTTT	NA	TRBV7-6	NA	TRBJ1-1
CASSVNQAEQYF	TGTGCCAGCAGCGTGAATCAGGCCGAGCAGTACTTC	NA	TRBV9	NA	TRBJ2-7
CASSLGLAGARGGEQYF	TGCGCCAGCAGCTTGGGGCTAGCGGGAGCGCGGGGTGGCGAGCAGTACTTC	few	TRBV5-1	TRBD2	TRBJ2-7
CASSVSDRAQETQYF	TGCGCCAGCAGTGTTTCGGACAGGGCCCAAGAGACCCAGTACTTC	NA	TRBV10-2	TRBD1	TRBJ2-5
CASSPTGRAYEQYF	TGTGCCAGCAGTCCGACTGGGAGAGCCTACGAGCAGTACTTC	NA	TRBV28	NA	TRBJ2-7
CASSPGLATTYEQYF	TGTGCCAGCAGTCCGGGACTAGCCACCACCTACGAGCAGTACTTC	NA	TRBV27	TRBD2	TRBJ2-7
CASSKGTGGTYEQYF	TGTGCCAGCAGCAAAGGGACAGGGGGTACCTACGAGCAGTACTTC	NA	TRBV21-1	NA	TRBJ2-7
CASSQGTGANIQYF	TGTGCCAGCAGCCAAGGGACAGGGGCAAACATTCAGTACTTC	NA	TRBV4-2	TRBD1	TRBJ2-4
CASSLSSGGRRGEQFF	TGTGCCAGCAGCTTAAGTAGCGGGGGGAGACGGGGTGAGCAGTTCTTC	NA	TRBV7-6	TRBD2	TRBJ2-1
CASSGLAGDTGELFF	TGTGCCAGCAGTGGACTAGCGGGAGACACCGGGGAGCTGTTTTTT	NA	TRBV6-1	TRBD2	TRBJ2-2
CASSLVAGAYNEQFF	TGCGCCAGCAGCTTGGTGGCGGGAGCATACAATGAGCAGTTCTTC	NA	TRBV5-1	TRBD2	TRBJ2-1
CASSLALAPQGVDSPLHF	TGCGCCAGCAGCTTGGCATTGGCCCCCCAGGGGGTGGATTCACCCCTCCACTTT	NA	TRBV5-1	TRBD1	TRBJ1-6
CASKLKQGEGEKLFF	TGTGCCAGCAAACTCAAACAGGGAGAGGGCGAAAAACTGTTTTTT	NA	TRBV28	NA	TRBJ1-4
CASSFGSGGGQPQHF	TGTGCCAGCAGCTTTGGGTCGGGGGGCGGTCAGCCCCAGCATTTT	NA	TRBV7-2	NA	TRBJ1-5
CASSGGTSGNSYNEQFF	TGTGCCAGCAGCGGAGGGACTAGCGGGAACTCCTACAATGAGCAGTTCTTC	NA	TRBV9	TRBD2	TRBJ2-1
CSSSDRGDYNEQFF	TGCAGCTCCAGTGACAGGGGGGATTACAATGAGCAGTTCTTC	NA	TRBV29-1	TRBD1	TRBJ2-1
CASSPVAGSSYNEQFF	TGTGCCAGCAGCCCAGTAGCGGGGTCTTCTTACAATGAGCAGTTCTTC	few	TRBV2	TRBD2	TRBJ2-1
CASSHNSGNTIYF	TGTGCCAGCAGCCACAATAGTGGAAACACCATATATTTT	NA	TRBV14	NA	TRBJ1-3
CASSQGRTRTYNEQFF	TGTGCCAGCAGCCAGGGGAGGACTAGGACCTACAATGAGCAGTTCTTC	NA	TRBV14	TRBD2	TRBJ2-1
CASSLGRGLAPSIFPDTQYF	TGTGCCAGCAGCTTAGGCCGAGGACTAGCGCCCTCTATATTCCCAGATACGCAGTATTTT	NA	TRBV13	TRBD2	TRBJ2-3
CASLGTSGTDTQYF	TGCGCCAGCCTAGGGACTAGCGGTACAGATACGCAGTATTTT	NA	TRBV5-1	TRBD2	TRBJ2-3
CASSLGAASGGSYNEQFF	TGTGCCAGCAGCTTAGGTGCGGCTAGCGGGGGCTCCTACAATGAGCAGTTCTTC	NA	TRBV11-3	TRBD2	TRBJ2-1
CASSWGTGGVQYF	TGTGCCAGCAGCTGGGGGACAGGGGGTGTGCAGTACTTC	NA	TRBV5-6	TRBD1	TRBJ2-7
CASSLQGEFSYNSPLHF	TGTGCCAGCAGCTTACAGGGTGAATTCTCCTATAATTCACCCCTCCACTTT	NA	TRBV27	NA	TRBJ1-6
CASSTGLAGGISYEQYF	TGTGCCAGCAGCACCGGACTAGCGGGAGGTATCTCCTACGAGCAGTACTTC	NA	TRBV5-6	TRBD2	TRBJ2-7
CASSQGSNTEAFF	TGTGCCAGCAGTCAGGGGTCGAACACTGAAGCTTTCTTT	NA	TRBV27	NA	TRBJ1-1
CASSLTGGLSQETQYF	TGTGCCAGCAGCTTAACAGGGGGTTTATCCCAAGAGACCCAGTACTTC	few	TRBV5-6	TRBD1	TRBJ2-5
CASSLGTMNTEAFF	TGTGCCAGCAGTTTAGGCACTATGAACACTGAAGCTTTCTTT	NA	TRBV27	NA	TRBJ1-1
CAWSDLAGEPYEQYF	TGTGCCTGGAGTGACCTAGCGGGAGAACCCTACGAGCAGTACTTC	NA	TRBV30	TRBD2	TRBJ2-7
CASESESSYNEQFF	TGCGCCTCCGAATCCGAGAGCTCCTACAATGAGCAGTTCTTC	NA	TRBV5-1	NA	TRBJ2-1
CASSPTGQGNVNTQYF	TGTGCCAGCAGCCCCACAGGACAGGGAAATGTGAATACGCAGTATTTT	NA	TRBV7-9	TRBD1	TRBJ2-3
CAWSPGTGNEYTEAFF	TGTGCCTGGAGTCCCGGGACAGGGAATGAATACACTGAAGCTTTCTTT	NA	TRBV30	TRBD1	TRBJ1-1
CASSLASGNSYEQYF	TGTGCCAGCAGCTTAGCTAGCGGGAACTCCTACGAGCAGTACTTC	NA	TRBV7-9	TRBD2	TRBJ2-7
CASSLGLAGDEQYF	TGTGCCAGCAGCCTGGGACTAGCGGGGGACGAGCAGTACTTC	NA	TRBV7-6	TRBD2	TRBJ2-7
CASSSGGTGAVEQYF	TGTGCCAGCAGCTCAGGGGGGACAGGGGCTGTCGAGCAGTACTTC	medium-sized	TRBV9	TRBD1	TRBJ2-7
CASTGRWHGSLETQYF	TGTGCCAGTACAGGGCGGTGGCACGGTTCTCTAGAGACCCAGTACTTC	once	TRBV27	NA	TRBJ2-5
CASSTTSGNRYNEQFF	TGTGCCAGCAGCACAACTAGCGGGAATCGGTACAATGAGCAGTTCTTC	NA	TRBV7-9	TRBD2	TRBJ2-1
CASSLRGSFQPQHF	TGTGCCAGCAGCTTAAGGGGTTCCTTTCAGCCCCAGCATTTT	NA	TRBV7-2	NA	TRBJ1-5
CASSQLADSSYEQYF	TGCGCCAGCAGCCAGCTAGCGGACAGCTCCTACGAGCAGTACTTC	NA	TRBV4-1	NA	TRBJ2-7
CASSNEVRGQKLFF	TGTGCCAGCAGCAATGAGGTCAGGGGTCAAAAACTGTTTTTT	NA	TRBV21-1	NA	TRBJ1-4
CASSSKNSGGALNSPLHF	TGTGCCAGCAGCTCAAAGAATTCCGGGGGGGCGCTAAATTCACCCCTCCACTTT	NA	TRBV13	NA	TRBJ1-6
CASSTGTYYNEEFF	TGTGCCAGCAGCACCGGGACTTACTACAATGAGGAGTTCTTC	once	TRBV28	NA	TRBJ2-1
CASTNDRGRDEAFF	TGTGCCAGCACCAATGACAGGGGGCGAGATGAAGCTTTCTTT	NA	TRBV5-4	TRBD1	TRBJ1-1
CASSVGTTGAGELFF	TGTGCCAGCAGCGTAGGAACCACGGGGGCCGGGGAGCTGTTTTTT	NA	TRBV9	NA	TRBJ2-2